The clone carrying this TCR beta chain was detected only a few times. The antigen remains unidentified. Germline loops: CDR1 GTSNPN, CDR2 SVGIG (reference sequence). Trimming took off 3 bases at V and 4 bases at J, with 13 bases between the two ends. The CDR3 is 14 residues long. These data belong to a study of early T cells in non-severe SARS-CoV-2 infection. Overall study context: Chains were not paired, and sequencing was done on bulk RNA from unsorted whole blood. Study-level points and caveats: The study's VDJdb matching favored anti-spike CD8 responses and missed private and CD4 specificities.

Unique molecular identifiers were added to individual cDNA molecules. Each CDR3 protein gets one entry after TCRdb re-called the 5' RACE reads with MiXCR. The table lists roughly 51,000 distinct CDR3 sequences, 6.2% of them singletons. This receptor was taken from an adult who was a healthcare worker with PCR-confirmed SARS-CoV-2 infection or an uninfected control (not recorded which). J is TRBJ1-5 and V is TRBV30, with D unclear. The specimen was whole blood. The CDR3 nucleotides are TGTGCCTGGAGCGGTCAGTCGCGGAATCAGCCCCAGCATTTT. Translation: CAWSGQSRNQPQHF.